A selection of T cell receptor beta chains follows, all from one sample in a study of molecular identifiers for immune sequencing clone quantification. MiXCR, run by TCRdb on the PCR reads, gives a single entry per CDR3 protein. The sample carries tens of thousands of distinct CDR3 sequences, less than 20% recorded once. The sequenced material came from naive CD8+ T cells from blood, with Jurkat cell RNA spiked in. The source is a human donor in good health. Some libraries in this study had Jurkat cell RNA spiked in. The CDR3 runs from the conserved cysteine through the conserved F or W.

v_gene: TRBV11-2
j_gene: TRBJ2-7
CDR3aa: CASSSRTSGRFYEQYF

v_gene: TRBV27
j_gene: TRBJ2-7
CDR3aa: CASSMGPGPNEQYF

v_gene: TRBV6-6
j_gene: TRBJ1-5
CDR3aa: CASSYTASNQPQHF

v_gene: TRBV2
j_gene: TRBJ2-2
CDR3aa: CASSGLATNTGELFF

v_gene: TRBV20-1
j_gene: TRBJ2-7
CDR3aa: CSAREVGSGSSYEQYF

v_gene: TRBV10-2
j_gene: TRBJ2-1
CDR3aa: CASSESGWGEQFF

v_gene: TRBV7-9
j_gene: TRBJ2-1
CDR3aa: CASRPQGSGRLVQFF

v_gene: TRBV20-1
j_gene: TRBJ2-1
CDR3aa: CSARVPGKGYNEQFF

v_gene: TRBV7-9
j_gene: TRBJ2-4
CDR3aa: CASSLVRTVNIQYF

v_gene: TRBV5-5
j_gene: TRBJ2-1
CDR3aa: CASSLDAGIGGHYNEQFF

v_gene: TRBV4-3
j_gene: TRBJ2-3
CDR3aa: CASSHGSTDTQYF

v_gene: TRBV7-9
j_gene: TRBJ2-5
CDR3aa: CASSFSGGREYF

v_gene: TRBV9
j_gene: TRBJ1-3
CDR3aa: CASSVGLSRSGNTIYF

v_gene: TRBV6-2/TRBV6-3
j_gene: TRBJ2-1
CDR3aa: CASSSQGLTGPETYNEQFF

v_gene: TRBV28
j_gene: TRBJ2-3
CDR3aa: CASSFPSGRNIDTRYF

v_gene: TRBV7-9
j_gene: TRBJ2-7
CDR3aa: CASSALGGHEQYF

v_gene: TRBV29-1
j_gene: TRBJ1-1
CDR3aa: CSVEVRADTEAFF

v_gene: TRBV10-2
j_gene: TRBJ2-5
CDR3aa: CASGGPPRFVETQYF

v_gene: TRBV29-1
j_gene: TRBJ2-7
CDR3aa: CSVDGGTDSSYEQYF

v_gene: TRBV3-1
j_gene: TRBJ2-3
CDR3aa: CASSQVDSTDTQYF

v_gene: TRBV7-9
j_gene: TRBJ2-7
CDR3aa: CASSPSRTPLTYEQYF

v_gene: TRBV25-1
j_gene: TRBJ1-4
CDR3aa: CASSNTPDRVLDEKLFF

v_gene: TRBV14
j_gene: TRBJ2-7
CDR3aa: CASSQFVGYEQYF

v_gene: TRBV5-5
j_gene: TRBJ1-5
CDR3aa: CASSPWLAGRENQPQHF

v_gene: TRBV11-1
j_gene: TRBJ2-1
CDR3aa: CASSPLHLYNEQFF

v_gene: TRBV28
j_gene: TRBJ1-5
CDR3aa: CASTPEDGTNQPQHF

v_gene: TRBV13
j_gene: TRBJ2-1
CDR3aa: CASSLAGENEQFF

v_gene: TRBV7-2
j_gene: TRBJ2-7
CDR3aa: CASAAGHEQYF

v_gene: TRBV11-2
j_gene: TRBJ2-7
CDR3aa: CASSLGAGPYEQYF

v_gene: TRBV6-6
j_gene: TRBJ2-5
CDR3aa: CASSPGSQETQYF

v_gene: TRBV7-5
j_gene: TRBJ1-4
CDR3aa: CISVPAPSDREVEKLFF

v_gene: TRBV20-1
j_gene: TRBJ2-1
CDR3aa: CSALTGGGEQFF

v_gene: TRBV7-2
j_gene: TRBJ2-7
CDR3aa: CASSSTYEQYF

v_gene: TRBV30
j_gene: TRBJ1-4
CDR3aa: CAWSVWQGRDEKLFF

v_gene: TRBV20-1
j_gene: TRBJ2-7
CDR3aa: CSALGTSFPYEQYF

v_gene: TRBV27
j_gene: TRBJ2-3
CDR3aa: CASAWGTRRTDTQYF

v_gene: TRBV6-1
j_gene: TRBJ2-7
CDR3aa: CASSEEWTRAYEQYF

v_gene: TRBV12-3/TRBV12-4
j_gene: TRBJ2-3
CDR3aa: CASSWTGDTQYF

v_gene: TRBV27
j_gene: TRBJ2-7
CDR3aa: CASSLKGWGEQYF

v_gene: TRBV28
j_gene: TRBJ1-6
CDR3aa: CASSLLFEVDRGYNSPLHF

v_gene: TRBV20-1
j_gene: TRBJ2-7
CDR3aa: CSAHPGGYEQYF

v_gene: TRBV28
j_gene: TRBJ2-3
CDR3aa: CASRFEAGTIQDTQYF

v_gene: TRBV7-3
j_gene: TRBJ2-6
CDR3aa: CASSLNQGLSGANVLTF

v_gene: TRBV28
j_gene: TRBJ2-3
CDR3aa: CASSLTDTQYF

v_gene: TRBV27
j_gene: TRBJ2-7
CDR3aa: CACSLSSGGASYEQYF

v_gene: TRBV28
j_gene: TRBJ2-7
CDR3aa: CASSFETGPYEQYF

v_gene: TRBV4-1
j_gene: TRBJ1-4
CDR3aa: CASSQDLEKLFF

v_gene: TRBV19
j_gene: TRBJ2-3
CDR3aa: CASSNLLGNTQYF